This entry is about one T cell receptor (beta chain). Antigen specificity is unknown. The CDR3 runs 14 residues. The V end lost 6 bases, the J end lost 9 bases, and 15 bases lay between the germline ends. CDR1 and CDR2 (germline): LNHDA, SQIVND (reference sequence). The data were obtained in a study of T cell responses to AZD1222 COVID-19 vaccine. Overall study results and limits: Regions 160-218 and 743-854 held dominance among vaccine-associated CD4 TCRs, which spanned spike. Most donors were white British and more were female, and clonal diversity was possibly underestimated.

Data came from immunoSEQ multiplex PCR; TCRdb stores just in-frame clones and leaves some out. The sample includes tens of thousands of clones, about four fifths seen only once; the top ten take under 6%. This TCR came from an adult in good health. The J gene is TRBJ1-6, the V gene TRBV19; D is perhaps TRBD1 (6 bases). The sequences come from peripheral blood, collected on day 0 of AZD1222 vaccination. The CDR3 nucleotides are TGTGCCAGTAGAACCGGGACACGAGGTTCACCCCTCCACTTT. It encodes CASRTGTRGSPLHF.